Presented here are 10 T cell receptor beta chains from one specimen sequenced in a study of shared clonotypes between healthy human individuals. Libraries were prepared by immunoSEQ multiplex PCR; TCRdb keeps only in-frame clonotypes and omits some of them. This repertoire shows about 480,000 clones, 75% to 80% found once; its top ten account for approximately 12%. The specimen was PBMCs. These receptors were obtained from a woman aged 35 to 49 in good health. Some clones in this sample may be carry-over from other donors' samples.

The chain employs TRBV11-2 and TRBJ2-1; possibly TRBD2 for D (5 bases). The V gene lost 5 bases and the J gene lost 5 bases, with 16 bases spanning the gap. In germline, CDR1 is SGHAT, CDR2 FQNNGV. This CDR3 has 15 amino acids. The CDR3, as DNA: TGTGCCAGCAGCCAGATCGGGGTACTGAACAATGAGCAGTTCTTC. It yields the protein CASSQIGVLNNEQFF.

The rearrangement joins TRBV4-2 to TRBJ2-3; 12 nucleotides align to TRBD1. The ends lost 5 bases at V and 11 bases at J; junction bases unmatched: 17. The CDR3 contains 17 residues. The germline V gene encodes CDR1 LGHNA and CDR2 YNFKEQ. The CDR3 region has the DNA TGTGCCAGCAGCGTACCACTCGGGACAGGGGGCGGTCGACGGCAGTATTTT. Translated: CASSVPLGTGGGRRQYF.

This clone was picked up one time. Since the CDR3 does not end with the conserved phenylalanine or tryptophan, this likely comes from a read error. The CDR3 sequence: CASSERGIYGYTL. In DNA, the CDR3 is TGTGCCAGCAGTGAACGGGGTATCTATGGCTACACCCTC. The rearrangement uses TRBV6-5 and TRBJ1-2; D is unresolved. Trimming took 5 bases from V and 4 from J, leaving 11 bases between them. CDR1 and CDR2 from the germline V gene are MNHEY and SVGAGI. The CDR3 contains 13 residues.

This clone was seen a handful of times. This rearrangement joins TRBV7-2 to TRBJ1-5, with D perhaps TRBD1 (5 bases). The CDR3 sequence is 13 residues long. CDR1 SGHTA and CDR2 FQGNSA come from the germline V gene. V was cut by 2 bases and J by 5 bases, with 7 bases left in between. CDR3 sequence reads: CASSLWGYQPQHF. The CDR3 DNA follows: TGTGCCAGCAGCTTATGGGGGTATCAGCCCCAGCATTTT.

The chain carries TRBV5-1 and TRBJ2-7; no clear D gene. CDR3 size: 15 residues. V lost 4 bases and J 3 bases, leaving 17 bases between the germline ends. The germline CDR1 and CDR2 sequences are SGHRS and YFSETQ. CDR3 nucleotide sequence: TGCGCCAGCAGCCCCTATGAAAGACACCGCTACGAGCAGTACTTC. Its translation is CASSPYERHRYEQYF.

The CDR3 loop is CASSDPGQGIDEQYF. The CDR3 nucleotides read TGTGCCAGCAGTGATCCGGGACAGGGGATTGACGAGCAGTACTTC. The J gene is TRBJ2-7, the V gene TRBV28; 10 bases line up with TRBD1. The germline gives CDR1 MDHEN, CDR2 SYDVKM. The junction had 9 bases not matched to a gene; V was cut back by 5 bases and J by 5 bases. The CDR3 has 15 amino acids.

This rearrangement joins TRBV23-1 to TRBJ2-5; 9 bases align to TRBD1. TRBV23-1 is flagged as an ORF with uncertain function. The CDR3 extends over 17 amino acids. Trimming removed 2 bases from V and 0 bases from J; junction bases left unmatched: 7. CDR3: CASSQGTGKRYQETQYF. DNA for the CDR3: TGCGCCAGCAGTCAAGGGACAGGGAAACGGTACCAAGAGACCCAGTACTTC.

The chain joins TRBV30 to TRBJ2-7; no clear D. There are 11 residues in the CDR3. Germline loops: CDR1 GTSNPN, CDR2 SVGIG (reference sequence). Trimming pared 7 bases from V and 3 bases from J, leaving 10 bases between. DNA for the CDR3: TGTGCCTCCTCCCGCCTCTACGAGCAGTACTTC. Translation: CASSRLYEQYF.

The chain links TRBV28 to TRBJ2-2, with TRBD2 identical over 7 bases. This CDR3 has 17 amino acids. Germline-derived CDR1 and CDR2 are MDHEN and SYDVKM. Losses at the gene ends were 4 bases for V and 6 bases for J; bases not matched to a gene: 14. CDR3 sequence reads: CASSSNRGLGKAGELFF. CDR3 bases: TGTGCCAGCAGTTCAAATCGAGGACTAGGAAAGGCCGGGGAGCTGTTTTTT. Combining the CDR3 with reference TRBV28 and TRBJ2-2 gives the whole variable domain DVKVTQSSRYLVKRTGEKVFLECVQDMDHENMFWYRQDPGLGLRLIYFSYDVKMKEKGDIPEGYSVSREKKERFSLILESASTNQTSMYLCASSSNRGLGKAGELFFGEGSRLTVL.

The chain carries TRBV30 and TRBJ2-1; 8 bases align to TRBD2. CDR3 length: 14 amino acids. The ends lost 2 bases at V and 2 bases at J; junction bases unmatched: 2. CDR1 is GTSNPN, CDR2 SVGIG, per germline (reference sequence). CDR3 in DNA: TGTGCCTGGAGTAGCGGGAGTGCCTACAATGAGCAGTTCTTC. Amino acid sequence: CAWSSGSAYNEQFF.